This paragraph covers one T cell receptor (beta chain) sequence. What it binds is unknown. Control samples were healthy donors' buffy coats. Produced via immunoSEQ multiplex PCR; TCRdb's table is partial and in-frame only. Among tens of thousands of clones listed, roughly 72% were seen once. The sample comes from a study of STAT5B mutations in CD4+ large granular lymphocyte leukemia. Broader study findings: Without putative leukemic clones, patient CD4-sorted repertoires remained more clonal than healthy CD4+ repertoires. Roughly 27% of private leukemic clonotypes occurred rarely in other patients' non-leukemic repertoires.

Specimen: CD4+ T cells from blood buffy coats. This receptor was obtained from a human donor in good health.

In nucleotides, the CDR3 is TGCGCCAGCAGTGAGTCGCAGGACAGGGGCACCGGGGAGCTGTTTTTT. As protein: CASSESQDRGTGELFF. The J gene is TRBJ2-2, the V gene TRBV10-2; the match to TRBD1 covers 9 bases. This CDR3 has 16 amino acids. Germline CDR1 and CDR2: WSHSY and SAAADI. The trim removed 0 bases at V and 4 bases at J, leaving 3 bases unmatched.